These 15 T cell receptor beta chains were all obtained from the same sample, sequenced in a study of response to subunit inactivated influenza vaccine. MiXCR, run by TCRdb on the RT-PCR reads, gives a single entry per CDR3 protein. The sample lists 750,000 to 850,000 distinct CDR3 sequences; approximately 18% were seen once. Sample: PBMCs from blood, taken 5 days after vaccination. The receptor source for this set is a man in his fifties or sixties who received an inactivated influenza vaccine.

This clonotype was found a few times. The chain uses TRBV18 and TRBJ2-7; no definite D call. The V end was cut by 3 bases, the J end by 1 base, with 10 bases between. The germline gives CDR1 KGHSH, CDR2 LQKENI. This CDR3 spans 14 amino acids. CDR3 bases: TGTGCCAGCTCACCCCCCGACCATTCCTACGAGCAGTACTTC. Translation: CASSPPDHSYEQYF.

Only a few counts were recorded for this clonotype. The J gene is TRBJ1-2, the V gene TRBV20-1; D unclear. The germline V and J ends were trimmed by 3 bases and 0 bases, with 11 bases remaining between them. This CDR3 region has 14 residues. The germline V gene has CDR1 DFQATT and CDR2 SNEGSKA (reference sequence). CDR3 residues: CSASLRSSNYGYTF. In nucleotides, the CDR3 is TGCAGTGCTAGTTTGCGCAGCTCTAACTATGGCTACACCTTC.

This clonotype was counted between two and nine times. Here the CDR3 reads CASSSRNEQYF. The DNA for the CDR3 is TGTGCCAGCAGTTCAAGAAACGAGCAGTACTTC. V and J are TRBV12-3 or TRBV12-4 and TRBJ2-7, with no clear D. The V end was cut by 4 bases, the J end by 5 bases, with 6 bases between. The CDR3 is made up of 11 amino acids.

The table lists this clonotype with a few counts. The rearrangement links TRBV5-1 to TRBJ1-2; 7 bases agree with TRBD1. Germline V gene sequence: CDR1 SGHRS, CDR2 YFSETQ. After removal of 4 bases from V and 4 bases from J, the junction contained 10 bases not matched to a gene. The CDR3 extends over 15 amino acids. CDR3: CASSADRDGGYGYTF. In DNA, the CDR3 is TGCGCCAGCAGCGCCGACAGGGACGGCGGCTATGGCTACACCTTC.

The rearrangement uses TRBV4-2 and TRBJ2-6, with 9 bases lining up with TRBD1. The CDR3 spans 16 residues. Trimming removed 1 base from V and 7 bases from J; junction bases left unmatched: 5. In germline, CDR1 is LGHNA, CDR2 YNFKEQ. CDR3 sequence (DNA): TGTGCCAGCAGCCAAGGGTGGGACAGGGCAGCCAACGTCCTGACTTTC. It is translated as CASSQGWDRAANVLTF.

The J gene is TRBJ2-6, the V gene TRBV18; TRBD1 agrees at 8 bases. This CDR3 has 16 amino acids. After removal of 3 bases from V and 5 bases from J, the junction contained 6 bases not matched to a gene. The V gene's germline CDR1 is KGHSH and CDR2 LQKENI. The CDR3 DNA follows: TGTGCCAGCTCACCCGACAGGGGCGGACGGGCCAACGTCCTGACTTTC. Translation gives CASSPDRGGRANVLTF. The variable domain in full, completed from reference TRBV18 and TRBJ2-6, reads NAGVMQNPRHLVRRRGQEARLRCSPMKGHSHVYWYRQLPEEGLKFMVYLQKENIIDESGMPKERFSAEFPKEGPSILRIQQVVRGDSAAYFCASSPDRGGRANVLTFGAGSRLTVL.

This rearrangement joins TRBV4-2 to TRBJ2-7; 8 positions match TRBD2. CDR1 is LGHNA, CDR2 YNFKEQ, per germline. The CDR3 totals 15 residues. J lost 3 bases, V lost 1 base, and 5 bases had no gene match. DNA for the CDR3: TGTGCCAGCAGCCAAGGGCCAGCGGGGGACTACGAGCAGTACTTC. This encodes CASSQGPAGDYEQYF.

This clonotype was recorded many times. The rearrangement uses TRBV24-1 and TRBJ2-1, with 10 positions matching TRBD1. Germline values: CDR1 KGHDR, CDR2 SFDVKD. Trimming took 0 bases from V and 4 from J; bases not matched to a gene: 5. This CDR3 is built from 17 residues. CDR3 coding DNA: TGTGCCACCAGTGATTTGTCGGGGACAGGGGATTACAATGAGCAGTTCTTC. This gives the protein CATSDLSGTGDYNEQFF.

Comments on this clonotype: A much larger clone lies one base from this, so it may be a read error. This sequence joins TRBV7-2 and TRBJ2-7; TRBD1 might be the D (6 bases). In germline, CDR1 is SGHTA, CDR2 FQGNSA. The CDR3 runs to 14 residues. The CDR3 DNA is TGTGCCAGCAGGTTAGTAGGGGGAACCTACGAGCAGTACTTC. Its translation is CASRLVGGTYEQYF.

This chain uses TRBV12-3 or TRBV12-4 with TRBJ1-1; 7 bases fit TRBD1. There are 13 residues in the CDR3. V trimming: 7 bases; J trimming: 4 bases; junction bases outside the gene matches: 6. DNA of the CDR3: TGTGCCAGCAATGAGGACAGGCTCACTGAAGCTTTCTTT. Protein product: CASNEDRLTEAFF.

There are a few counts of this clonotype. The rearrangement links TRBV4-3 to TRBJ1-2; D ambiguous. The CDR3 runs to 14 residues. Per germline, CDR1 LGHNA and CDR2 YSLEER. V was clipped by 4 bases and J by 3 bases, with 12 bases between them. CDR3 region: CASSPPRVDYGYTF. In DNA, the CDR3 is TGCGCCAGCAGCCCACCGAGGGTGGACTATGGCTACACCTTC.

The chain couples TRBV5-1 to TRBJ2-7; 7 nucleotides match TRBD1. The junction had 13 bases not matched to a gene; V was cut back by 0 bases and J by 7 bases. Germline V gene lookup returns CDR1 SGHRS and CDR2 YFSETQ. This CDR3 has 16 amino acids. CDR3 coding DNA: TGCGCCAGCAGCTTGGGAGGGACAGATACGTCGGGAGAGCAGTACTTC. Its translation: CASSLGGTDTSGEQYF.

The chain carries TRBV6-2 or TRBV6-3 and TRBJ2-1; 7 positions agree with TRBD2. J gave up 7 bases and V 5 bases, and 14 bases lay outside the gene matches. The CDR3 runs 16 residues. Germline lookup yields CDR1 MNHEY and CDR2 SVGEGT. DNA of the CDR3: TGTGCCAGCAGTCCCCTCCCGGGACTATTAATTAATGAGCAGTTCTTC. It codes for CASSPLPGLLINEQFF.

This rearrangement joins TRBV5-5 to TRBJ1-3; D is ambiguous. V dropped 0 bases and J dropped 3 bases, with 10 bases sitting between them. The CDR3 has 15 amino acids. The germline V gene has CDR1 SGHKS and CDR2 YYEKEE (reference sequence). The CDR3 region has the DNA TGTGCCAGCAGCTTGGAGGGTGTCTATGGAAACACCATATATTTT. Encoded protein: CASSLEGVYGNTIYF.

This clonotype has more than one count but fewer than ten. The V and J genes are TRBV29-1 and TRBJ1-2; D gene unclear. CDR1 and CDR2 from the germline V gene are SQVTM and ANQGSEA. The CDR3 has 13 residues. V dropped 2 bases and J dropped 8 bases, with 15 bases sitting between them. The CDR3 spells CSVESSRGVGYTF. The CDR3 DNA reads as TGCAGCGTTGAATCCTCCCGGGGTGTCGGCTACACCTTC. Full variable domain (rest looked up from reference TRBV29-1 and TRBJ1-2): SAVISQKPSRDICQRGTSLTIQCQVDSQVTMMFWYRQQPGQSLTLIATANQGSEATYESGFVIDKFPISRPNLTFSTLTVSNMSPEDSSIYLCSVESSRGVGYTFGSGTRLTVV.